The source of this TCR beta chain is a study of identical twins (dated by TCRdb to about 2016). With respect to the entire study: TCR alpha and beta repertoires from monozygotic twins, unrelated adults of various ages and cord blood were deep-sequenced to test whether fetal clonotypes persist. To rule out contamination, replicate twin experiments were performed at different times with different library preparation protocols.

Libraries came from 5' RACE. The run used an Illumina HiSeq 2000. Template switching introduced a universal primer binding site; the final cDNA contained a unique molecular identifier, enabling accurate counting of TCR cDNA molecules. First-strand cDNA for TCR alpha and beta chains was synthesized from specific primers in the conserved constant-segment region. To control for contamination, each cDNA library was double barcoded with a SMART-Mk sample barcode plus Illumina barcodes. TruSeq adapter sequences along with Illumina sample barcodes were introduced in two successive PCR steps. The TCR alpha and beta cDNA libraries were sequenced on the Illumina HiSeq platform using custom primers. As for the original processing: MiGEC was used to process raw reads and extract unique molecular identifiers, and MiXCR was used to find CDR3 positions. For each individual, recombination models were inferred using an EM algorithm with the repgenHMM and IGoR tools. Shared clonotypes were analyzed with the tcR package in R, and sharing was normalized by the product of cloneset sizes. To study raw recombination without the effects of thymic and clonal selection, out-of-frame nonproductive sequences were analyzed. TCRdb's own reprocessing of the public reads used fastp at Q25 and MiXCR and kept productive beta chains. Rows merge per CDR3 protein into single entries with the most common DNA and genes. The V and J calls come from TCRdb's annotation, not from the publication. Counted in this sample were roughly 630,000 distinct CDR3 sequences; about 7% of them appeared once. Of the sample, about 1.5% falls within the top ten clones.

Every donor was a healthy Caucasian. The twin cohort comprised three pairs of female monozygotic twins, all aged about 18 to 30 years. The RNA used for TCR libraries was isolated from peripheral blood mononuclear cells. There are many counts of this clonotype. Its antigen is still unknown. The record has no base qualities; no much larger clone is one base away. The V and J ends are trimmed by 1 base and 0 bases, leaving 7 bases between them. The germline V gene encodes CDR1 SGHDT and CDR2 YYEEEE. From cysteine to phenylalanine, the CDR3 is 15 amino acids long. Solely the CDR3 DNA is kept, with 45 bases framed from the first base. What the study reported, not specific to this receptor: Recombination models systematically underestimated out-of-frame TCR alpha sharing in monozygotic twins but agreed with sharing between unrelated individuals. Zero-insertion analyses could be partly confounded by invariant T cells such as MAIT and iNKT, though diverse VJ usage argued against such confounding for most clonotypes. The excess sharing between twins in beta out-of-frame sequences was weaker because fewer shared sequences reduced the signal-to-noise ratio. Conclusions relied on cross-sectional statistical analysis, since the same donors could not be followed over many years. Compared with coincidental sharing between unrelated individuals, out-of-frame TCR alpha sequences shared between twins showed an excess of sequences with low generation probability. Abundant cord blood beta clonotypes had fewer insertions, young adult naive repertoires showed a similar but weaker trend, and memory repertoires showed no such trend.

The sample was also reused in another study, on yellow fever vaccine responses in identical twins. As that second paper reports: According to the authors, in identical twins the way T cells responded to vaccination appeared partly convergent and partly personalized. In the study, vaccine-responding T cell clones were precisely tracked in identical twins.

The sample was PBMCs. The clonotype originates from a woman aged 18-29 years in good health. The V and J segments used are TRBV5-6 and TRBJ2-2, with TRBD1 as a weak D call on 5 bases. The DNA reads as follows: TGTGCCAGCAGCTTGCCAGGGTCGAACACCGGGGAGCTGTTTTTT. This gives the protein CASSLPGSNTGELFF.